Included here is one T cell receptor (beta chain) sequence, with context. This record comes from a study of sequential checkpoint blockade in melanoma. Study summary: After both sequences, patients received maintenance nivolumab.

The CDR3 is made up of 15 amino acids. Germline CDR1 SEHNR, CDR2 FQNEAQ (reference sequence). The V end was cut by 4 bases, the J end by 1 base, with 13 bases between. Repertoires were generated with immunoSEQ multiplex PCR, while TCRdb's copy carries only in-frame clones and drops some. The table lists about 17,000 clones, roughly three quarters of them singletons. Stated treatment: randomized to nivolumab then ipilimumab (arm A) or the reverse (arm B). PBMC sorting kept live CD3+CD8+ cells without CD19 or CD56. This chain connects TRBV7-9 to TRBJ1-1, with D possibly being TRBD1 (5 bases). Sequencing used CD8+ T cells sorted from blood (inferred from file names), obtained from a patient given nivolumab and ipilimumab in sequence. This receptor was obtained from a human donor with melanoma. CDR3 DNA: TGTGCCAGCAGCTCAGTTGGGGCAGAGAACACTGAAGCTTTCTTT. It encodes CASSSVGAENTEAFF.